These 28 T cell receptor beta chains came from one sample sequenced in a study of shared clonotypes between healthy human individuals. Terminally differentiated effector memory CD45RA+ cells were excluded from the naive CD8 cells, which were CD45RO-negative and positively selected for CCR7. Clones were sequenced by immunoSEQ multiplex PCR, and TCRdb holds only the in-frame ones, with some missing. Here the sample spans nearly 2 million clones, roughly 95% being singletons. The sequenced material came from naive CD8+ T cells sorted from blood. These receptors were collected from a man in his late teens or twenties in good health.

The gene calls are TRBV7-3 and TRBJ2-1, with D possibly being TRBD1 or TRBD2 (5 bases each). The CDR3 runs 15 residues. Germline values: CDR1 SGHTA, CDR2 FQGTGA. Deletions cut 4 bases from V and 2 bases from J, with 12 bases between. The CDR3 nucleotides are TGTGCCAGCAGCTCCCGGGGCCCACCCTACAATGAGCAGTTCTTC. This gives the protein CASSSRGPPYNEQFF.

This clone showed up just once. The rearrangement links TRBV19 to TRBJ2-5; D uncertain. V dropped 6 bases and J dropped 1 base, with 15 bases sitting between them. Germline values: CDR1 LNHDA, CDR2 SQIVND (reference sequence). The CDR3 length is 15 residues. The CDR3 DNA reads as TGTGCCAGTAGGACTCCGGAGAGCCCCCAAGAGACCCAGTACTTC. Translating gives CASRTPESPQETQYF.

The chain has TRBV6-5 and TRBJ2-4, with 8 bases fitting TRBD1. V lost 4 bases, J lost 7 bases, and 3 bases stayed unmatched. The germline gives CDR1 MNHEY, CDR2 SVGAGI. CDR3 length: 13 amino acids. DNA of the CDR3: TGTGCCAGCAGTTCAGGGGGCGCGAACATTCAGTACTTC. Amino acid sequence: CASSSGGANIQYF.

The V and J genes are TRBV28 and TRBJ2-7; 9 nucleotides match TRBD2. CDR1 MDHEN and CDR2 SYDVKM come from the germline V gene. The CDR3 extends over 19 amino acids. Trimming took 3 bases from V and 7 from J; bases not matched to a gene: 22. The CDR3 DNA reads TGTGCCAGCAGTTTCCAAAGCGGGGGGCGGTCTACGAGGATAAAAGAGCAGTACTTC. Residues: CASSFQSGGRSTRIKEQYF.

The CDR3 is CASSQVGSGIAGEQYF. The CDR3 coding sequence is TGCGCCAGCAGCCAAGTAGGAAGCGGGATAGCGGGGGAGCAGTACTTC. This rearrangement joins TRBV4-3 to TRBJ2-7, with 8 bases that match TRBD2. After removal of 1 base from V and 7 bases from J, the junction contained 12 bases not matched to a gene. CDR1 is LGHNA and CDR2 is YSLEER in the germline V gene. This CDR3 comprises 16 residues.

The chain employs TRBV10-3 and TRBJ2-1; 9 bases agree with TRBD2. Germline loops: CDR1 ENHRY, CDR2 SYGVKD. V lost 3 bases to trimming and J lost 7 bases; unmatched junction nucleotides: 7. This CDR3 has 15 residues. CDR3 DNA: TGTGCCATCAGTGAATGGCGGGAGGGCCCAAATGAGCAGTTCTTC. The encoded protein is CAISEWREGPNEQFF.

The CDR3 loop reads CASSLASGQASQYF. The CDR3 DNA reads TGTGCCAGCAGCTTAGCCAGCGGACAGGCCTCTCAGTACTTC. V gene TRBV7-9 combines with J gene TRBJ2-7, with 7 bases identical to TRBD1. From germline, CDR1 is SEHNR and CDR2 FQNEAQ (reference sequence). This CDR3 comprises 14 residues. The trim removed 0 bases at V and 10 bases at J, leaving 9 bases unmatched.

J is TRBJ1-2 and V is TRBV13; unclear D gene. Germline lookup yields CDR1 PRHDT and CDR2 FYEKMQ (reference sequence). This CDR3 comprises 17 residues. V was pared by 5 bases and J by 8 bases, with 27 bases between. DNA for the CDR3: TGTGCCAGCAGCAAAGTTTCTCTTGCCGGTGCTGAGGACGGCTACACCTTC. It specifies CASSKVSLAGAEDGYTF.

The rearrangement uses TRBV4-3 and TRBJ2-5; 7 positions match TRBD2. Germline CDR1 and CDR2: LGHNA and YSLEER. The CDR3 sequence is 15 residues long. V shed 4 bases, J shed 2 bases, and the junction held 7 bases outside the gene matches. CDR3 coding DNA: TGCGCCAGCAGCCGCCTACTAGCGCGACAAGAGACCCAGTACTTC. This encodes CASSRLLARQETQYF.

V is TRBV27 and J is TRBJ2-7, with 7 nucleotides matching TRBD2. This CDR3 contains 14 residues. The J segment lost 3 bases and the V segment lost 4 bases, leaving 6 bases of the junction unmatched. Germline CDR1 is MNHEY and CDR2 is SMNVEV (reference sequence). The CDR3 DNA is TGTGCCAGCAGTTGGGGCGGGAGTGTCTACGAGCAGTACTTC. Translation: CASSWGGSVYEQYF.

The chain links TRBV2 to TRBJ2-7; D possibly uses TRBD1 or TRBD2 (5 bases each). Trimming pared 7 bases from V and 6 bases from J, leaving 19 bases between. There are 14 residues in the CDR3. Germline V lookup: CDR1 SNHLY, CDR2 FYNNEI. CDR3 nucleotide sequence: TGTGCCAGCATTGGGGACGAGGGGTCTGGCGAGCAGTACTTC. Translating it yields CASIGDEGSGEQYF.

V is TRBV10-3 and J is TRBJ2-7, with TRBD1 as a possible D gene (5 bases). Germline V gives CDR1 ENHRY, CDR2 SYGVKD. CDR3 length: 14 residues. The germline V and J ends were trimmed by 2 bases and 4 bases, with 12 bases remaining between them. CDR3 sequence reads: CAISEGSGIYEQYF. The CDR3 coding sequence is TGTGCCATCAGTGAGGGGTCAGGGATATACGAGCAGTACTTC.

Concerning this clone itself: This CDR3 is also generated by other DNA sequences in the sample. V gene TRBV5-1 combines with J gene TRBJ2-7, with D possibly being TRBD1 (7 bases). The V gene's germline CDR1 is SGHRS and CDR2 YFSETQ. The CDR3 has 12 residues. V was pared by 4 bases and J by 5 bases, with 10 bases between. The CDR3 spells CASSPRGDEQYF. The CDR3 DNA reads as TGCGCCAGCAGCCCCAGGGGGGACGAGCAGTACTTC.

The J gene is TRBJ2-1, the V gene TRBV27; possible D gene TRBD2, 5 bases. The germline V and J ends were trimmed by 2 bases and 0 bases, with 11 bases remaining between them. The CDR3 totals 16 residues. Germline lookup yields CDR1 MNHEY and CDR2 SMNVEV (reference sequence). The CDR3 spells CASSLIAPSSYNEQFF. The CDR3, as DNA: TGTGCCAGCAGTTTAATAGCGCCGAGCTCCTACAATGAGCAGTTCTTC.

The CDR3 region has the DNA TGTGCCAGCAGCCCCGACCAATTTTCCTACGAGCAGTACTTC. Translation gives CASSPDQFSYEQYF. V usage is TRBV6-5 and J usage is TRBJ2-7; D remains ambiguous. Germline CDR1 reads MNHEY; CDR2 reads SVGAGI. The CDR3 spans 14 residues. The germline V and J ends were trimmed by 6 bases and 1 base, with 13 bases remaining between them.

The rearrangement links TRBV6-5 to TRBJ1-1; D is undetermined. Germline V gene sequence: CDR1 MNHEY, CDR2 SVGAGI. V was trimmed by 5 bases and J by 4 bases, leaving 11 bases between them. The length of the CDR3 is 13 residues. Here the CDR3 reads CASSLSTSTEAFF. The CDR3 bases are TGTGCCAGCAGTCTATCGACTTCCACTGAAGCTTTCTTT.

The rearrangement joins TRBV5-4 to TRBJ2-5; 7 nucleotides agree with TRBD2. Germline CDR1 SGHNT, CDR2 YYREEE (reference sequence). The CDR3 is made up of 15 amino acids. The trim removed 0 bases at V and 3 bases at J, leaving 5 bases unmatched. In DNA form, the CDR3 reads TGTGCCAGCAGCTTGGTTGGCGGGGGAGAAGAGACCCAGTACTTC. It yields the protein CASSLVGGGEETQYF.

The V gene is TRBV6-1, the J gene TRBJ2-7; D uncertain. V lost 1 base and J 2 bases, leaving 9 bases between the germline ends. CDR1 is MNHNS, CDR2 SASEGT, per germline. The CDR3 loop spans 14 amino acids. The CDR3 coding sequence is TGTGCCAGCAGTGAAGAGGGATCCACCTACGAGCAGTACTTC. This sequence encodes CASSEEGSTYEQYF.

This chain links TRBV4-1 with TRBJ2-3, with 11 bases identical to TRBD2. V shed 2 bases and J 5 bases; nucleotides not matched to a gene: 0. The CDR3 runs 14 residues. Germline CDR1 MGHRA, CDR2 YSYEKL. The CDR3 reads CASSQTSGGDTQYF. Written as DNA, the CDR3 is TGCGCCAGCAGCCAAACTAGCGGGGGAGATACGCAGTATTTT.

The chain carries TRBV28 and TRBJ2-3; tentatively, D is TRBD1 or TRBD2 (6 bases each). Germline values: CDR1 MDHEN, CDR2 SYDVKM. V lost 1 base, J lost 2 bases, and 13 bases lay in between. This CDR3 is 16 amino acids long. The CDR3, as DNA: TGTGCCAGCAGTTTATCCGGGGGCGAAAACACAGATACGCAGTATTTT. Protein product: CASSLSGGENTDTQYF. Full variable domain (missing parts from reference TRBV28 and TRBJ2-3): DVKVTQSSRYLVKRTGEKVFLECVQDMDHENMFWYRQDPGLGLRLIYFSYDVKMKEKGDIPEGYSVSREKKERFSLILESASTNQTSMYLCASSLSGGENTDTQYFGPGTRLTVL.

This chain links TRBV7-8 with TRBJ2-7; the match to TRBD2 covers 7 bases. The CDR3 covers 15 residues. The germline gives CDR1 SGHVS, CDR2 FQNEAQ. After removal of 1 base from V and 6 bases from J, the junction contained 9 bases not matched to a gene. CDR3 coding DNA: TGTGCCAGCAGCTTAGGTGGTGGACTAGGGATCGAGCAGTACTTC. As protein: CASSLGGGLGIEQYF.

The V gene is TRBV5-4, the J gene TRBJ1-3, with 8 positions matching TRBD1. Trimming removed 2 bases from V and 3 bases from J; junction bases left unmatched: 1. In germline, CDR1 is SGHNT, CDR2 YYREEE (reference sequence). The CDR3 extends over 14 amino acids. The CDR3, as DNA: TGTGCCAGCAGCTTCGACAGGGGTGGAAACACCATATATTTT. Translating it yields CASSFDRGGNTIYF.

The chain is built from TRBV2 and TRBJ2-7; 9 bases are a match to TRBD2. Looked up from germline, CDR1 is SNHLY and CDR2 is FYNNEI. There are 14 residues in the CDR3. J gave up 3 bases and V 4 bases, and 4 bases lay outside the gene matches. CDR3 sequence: CASSGTSAFYEQYF. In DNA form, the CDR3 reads TGTGCCAGCAGTGGGACTAGCGCCTTCTACGAGCAGTACTTC.

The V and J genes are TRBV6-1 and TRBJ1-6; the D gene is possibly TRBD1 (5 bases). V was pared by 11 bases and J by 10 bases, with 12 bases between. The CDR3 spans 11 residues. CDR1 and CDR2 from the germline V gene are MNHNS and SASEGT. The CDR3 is CAGSGPSPLHF. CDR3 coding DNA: TGTGCCGGTTCAGGGCCGTCACCCCTCCACTTT.

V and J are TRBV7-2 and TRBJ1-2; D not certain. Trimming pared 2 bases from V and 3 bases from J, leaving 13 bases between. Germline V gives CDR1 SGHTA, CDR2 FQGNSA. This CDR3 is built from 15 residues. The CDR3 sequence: CASSLWPGEDYGYTF. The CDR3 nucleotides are TGTGCCAGCAGCTTATGGCCCGGTGAGGACTATGGCTACACCTTC.

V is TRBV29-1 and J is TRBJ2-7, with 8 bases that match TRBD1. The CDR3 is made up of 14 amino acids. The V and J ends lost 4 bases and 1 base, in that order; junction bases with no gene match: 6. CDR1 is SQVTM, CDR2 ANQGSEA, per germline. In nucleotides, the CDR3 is TGCAGCGTTGCCGGGACAGGTCCTTCCTACGAGCAGTACTTC. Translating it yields CSVAGTGPSYEQYF.

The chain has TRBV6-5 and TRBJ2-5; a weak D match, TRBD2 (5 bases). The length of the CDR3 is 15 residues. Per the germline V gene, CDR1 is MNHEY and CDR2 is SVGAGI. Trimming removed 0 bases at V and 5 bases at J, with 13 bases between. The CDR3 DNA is TGTGCCAGCAGTTACTCGAGTCCTTGGGAGGAGACCCAGTACTTC. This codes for CASSYSSPWEETQYF.

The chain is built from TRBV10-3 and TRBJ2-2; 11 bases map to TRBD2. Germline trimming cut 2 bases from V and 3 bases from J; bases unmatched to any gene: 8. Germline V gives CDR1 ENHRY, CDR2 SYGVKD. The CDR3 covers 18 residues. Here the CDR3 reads CAISEVGSGGADTGELFF. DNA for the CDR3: TGTGCCATCAGTGAGGTTGGTAGCGGGGGGGCCGACACCGGGGAGCTGTTTTTT.